A selection of T cell receptor beta chains follows, all from one sample in a study of T cell repertoires in ileal Crohn's disease. Measured with immunoSEQ multiplex PCR; TCRdb has only the in-frame clones, and not every one. The profile shows around 13,000 clones, 67% of them singletons. Sample: ileal tissue. Source of these receptors: an adult with Crohn's disease. CDR3s include the opening cysteine and the closing phenylalanine or tryptophan. Each record gives: V gene, CDR3 protein.

v_gene: TRBV29-1
CDR3aa: CSGTLAGTYNEQFF

v_gene: TRBV6-5
CDR3aa: CASSPLPKADTQYF

v_gene: TRBV7-3
CDR3aa: CASSLASGGFGELFF

v_gene: TRBV15
CDR3aa: CATSRPGTGPGELFF

v_gene: TRBV6-6
CDR3aa: CASKDPGENSPLHF

v_gene: TRBV7-2
CDR3aa: CASSSNLGSHGGYTF

v_gene: TRBV6-5
CDR3aa: CASSYTGTSYEQYF

v_gene: TRBV2
CDR3aa: CASSADRTNYGYTF

v_gene: TRBV7-2
CDR3aa: CASSPQVRRGEQFF

v_gene: TRBV2
CDR3aa: CASSSLVGADNSPLHF

v_gene: TRBV2
CDR3aa: CASSEDEGGRNF

v_gene: TRBV27
CDR3aa: CASSLGGLAGYLEQFF

v_gene: TRBV20-1
CDR3aa: CSAGTDTQYF

v_gene: TRBV5-4
CDR3aa: CASSFPGQGLDGYTF

v_gene: TRBV5-8
CDR3aa: CASIPTGRNSPLHF

v_gene: TRBV27
CDR3aa: CASSWGGRDNEQFF

v_gene: TRBV6-1
CDR3aa: CASTPTGFNEKLFF

v_gene: TRBV10-1
CDR3aa: CASSEGQGRGGYTF

v_gene: TRBV30
CDR3aa: CAWSVPGQVIRRDF

v_gene: TRBV5-4
CDR3aa: CASSSSLSTGELFF

v_gene: TRBV7-8
CDR3aa: CASSFDAGGLQPQHF

v_gene: TRBV14
CDR3aa: CASSFTTGGYEQYF

v_gene: TRBV13
CDR3aa: CASSPRQNLDTQYF

v_gene: TRBV27
CDR3aa: CASSLLGQGRSYEQYF

v_gene: TRBV5-1
CDR3aa: CASRPDKSSYNSPLHF

v_gene: TRBV18
CDR3aa: CASSQIPGPRRGGELFF

v_gene: TRBV5-6
CDR3aa: CASSFAVDRSGNTIYF

v_gene: TRBV5-4
CDR3aa: CASSPVGDRSLTEAFF

v_gene: TRBV6-5
CDR3aa: CASSLTGERTQYF

v_gene: TRBV11-3
CDR3aa: CASSLDSSGANVLTF

v_gene: TRBV5-6
CDR3aa: CASSSSSRGPYYGYTF

v_gene: TRBV2
CDR3aa: CASGQGYNEQYF